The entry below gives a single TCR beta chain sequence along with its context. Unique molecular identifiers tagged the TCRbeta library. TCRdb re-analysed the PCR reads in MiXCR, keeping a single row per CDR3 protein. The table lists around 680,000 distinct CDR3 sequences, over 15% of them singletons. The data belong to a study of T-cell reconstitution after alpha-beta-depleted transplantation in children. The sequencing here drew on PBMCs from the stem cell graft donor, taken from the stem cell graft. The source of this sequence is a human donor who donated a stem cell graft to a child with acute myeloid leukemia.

The CDR3 bases are TGTGCCAGCAGCCCCTCGACTAGCGGGGGGGATTACCCTTACAATGAGCAGTTCTTC. Translating it yields CASSPSTSGGDYPYNEQFF. The chain combines TRBV4-2 with TRBJ2-1, with 14 bases aligning to TRBD2. J lost 4 bases, V lost 4 bases, and 12 bases had no gene match. Germline CDR1 reads LGHNA; CDR2 reads YNFKEQ. The CDR3 sequence is 19 residues long.